This T cell receptor beta chain was found in a study of shared clonotypes between healthy human individuals. V was shortened by 5 bases and J by 3 bases, with 17 bases between the two germline ends. Germline values: CDR1 SEHNR, CDR2 FQNEAQ (reference sequence). The CDR3 loop spans 16 amino acids. The data were produced by immunoSEQ multiplex PCR, yet TCRdb's version contains in-frame clones alone and is incomplete. The data contain about 1 million clones, about 75% of them seen just once; the ten biggest clones take up approximately 1.3%. The clonotype originates from a man between 18 and 29 years old in good health. The sample consisted of memory CD4+ T cells sorted from blood. As to subset: CD45RA-negative fraction. The gene calls are TRBV7-9 and TRBJ1-5; a weak D match, TRBD1 (5 bases). CDR3 loop: CASSQGAGDPNQPQHF. The CDR3 coding sequence is TGTGCCAGCAGCCAAGGGGCAGGCGATCCCAATCAGCCCCAGCATTTT.